Below, 23 T cell receptor beta chains from the same sample are listed, as sequenced in a study of Graves' ophthalmopathy and Graves' hyperthyroidism. The authors amplified TCR beta CDR3 regions, and they did so from RNA transcripts for repertoire sequencing. Second-round multiplex PCR came after a first-round RT-PCR that employed HTBI primers. Each CDR3 protein is one row after TCRdb ran MiXCR on the multiplex PCR reads. The repertoire holds over a million distinct CDR3 sequences, with 36% as singletons. The sequenced sample was peripheral blood or thyroid tissue (not recorded which). The receptors stem from an adult man with Graves' hyperthyroidism.

The V gene is TRBV10-3, the J gene TRBJ2-7; 8 bases agree with TRBD1. The CDR3 sequence is 16 residues long. Germline trimming cut 2 bases from V and 2 bases from J; bases unmatched to any gene: 8. The germline V gene has CDR1 ENHRY and CDR2 SYGVKD. The CDR3 DNA follows: TGTGCCATCAGTGAGCCCACGGGGACAGGCACCTACGAGCAGTACTTC. Encoded protein: CAISEPTGTGTYEQYF.

As concerns this clonotype: This could be a read error, since a much larger clone is one nucleotide away. The chain combines TRBV7-9 with TRBJ2-7, with D unresolved. This CDR3 has 13 residues. Trimming shortened V by 5 bases and J by 10 bases, and 18 bases separated the two germline ends. Germline V CDR1 and CDR2: SEHNR, FQNEAQ (reference sequence). The CDR3 is CASSPSLAETQYF. The CDR3, as DNA: TGTGCCAGCAGCCCATCGTTGGCAGAGACTCAGTACTTC.

The chain employs TRBV5-1 and TRBJ2-2; D ambiguous. The length of the CDR3 is 14 residues. V was clipped by 2 bases and J by 3 bases, with 8 bases between them. Germline CDR1 SGHRS, CDR2 YFSETQ. CDR3 region: CASSFSWDTGELFF. DNA for the CDR3: TGCGCCAGCAGCTTTTCTTGGGACACCGGGGAGCTGTTTTTT.

This clonotype came up many times. V usage is TRBV7-8 and J usage is TRBJ2-7; TRBD1 might be the D (6 bases). The V and J ends lost 5 bases and 6 bases respectively, with 17 bases between them. This CDR3 is built from 14 residues. Germline CDR1 reads SGHVS; CDR2 reads FQNEAQ. CDR3 region: CASSLRQDGREQYF. CDR3 sequence (DNA): TGTGCCAGCAGCCTTCGACAGGATGGGCGCGAGCAGTACTTC.

The chain joins TRBV7-9 to TRBJ1-1; D might be TRBD1 (6 bases). The V gene lost 4 bases and the J gene lost 4 bases, with 13 bases spanning the gap. Germline assignment: CDR1 SEHNR and CDR2 FQNEAQ (reference sequence). The CDR3 loop spans 14 amino acids. The CDR3 nucleotides are TGTGCCAGCAGCTCCCAGGGGCCCGGCACTGAAGCTTTCTTT. Its protein is CASSSQGPGTEAFF.

Many counts were recorded for this clonotype. One end of the junction varies from germline; a read error may be responsible. The V gene is TRBV9, the J gene TRBJ1-2; D not certain. The CDR3 is 12 residues long. Germline V lookup: CDR1 SGDLS, CDR2 YYNGEE. Written as DNA, the CDR3 is TGCGCCAGCAGCCCCAGGACGGGGGGCTACACCTTC. This codes for CASSPRTGGYTF.

This clonotype was seen a few times. This chain joins TRBV6-5 and TRBJ1-6; maybe TRBD1 (6 bases). V was trimmed by 0 bases and J by 7 bases, leaving 10 bases between them. Germline CDR1 reads MNHEY; CDR2 reads SVGAGI. This CDR3 has 15 amino acids. Here the CDR3 DNA reads TGTGCCAGCAGTTACTCGGGGGGCCCGAATTCACCCCTCCACTTT. Its translation is CASSYSGGPNSPLHF.

The chain links TRBV7-9 to TRBJ1-1; weak D call: TRBD1 (5 bases). In germline, CDR1 is SEHNR, CDR2 FQNEAQ (reference sequence). Trimming removed 5 bases from V and 4 bases from J, with 11 bases in between. The CDR3 runs 13 residues. CDR3 region: CASSPGHSTEAFF. The CDR3 DNA reads TGTGCCAGCAGCCCCGGACATTCCACTGAAGCTTTCTTT.

This clonotype was counted only a few times. The rearrangement joins TRBV28 to TRBJ1-5; the D gene is possibly TRBD1 (5 bases). This CDR3 spans 16 amino acids. Trimming took off 6 bases at V and 2 bases at J, with 17 bases between the two ends. The germline V gene has CDR1 MDHEN and CDR2 SYDVKM. The DNA of the CDR3 is TGTGCCAGCAGCTCCGGTTGGGGACGGGGCAATCAGCCCCAGCATTTT. Protein product: CASSSGWGRGNQPQHF.

This clonotype was recorded once. The V and J genes are TRBV12-3 or TRBV12-4 and TRBJ2-2; 11 nucleotides agree with TRBD1. V shed 5 bases and J 7 bases; nucleotides not matched to a gene: 6. The length of the CDR3 is 15 residues. CDR3 sequence reads: CASSPGTGGVGELFF. The CDR3 DNA is TGTGCCAGCAGTCCGGGGACAGGGGGTGTCGGGGAGCTGTTTTTT.

J is TRBJ2-7 and V is TRBV7-9, with a possible D match to TRBD2 (5 bases). The V gene lost 5 bases and the J gene lost 6 bases, with 17 bases spanning the gap. Germline assignment: CDR1 SEHNR and CDR2 FQNEAQ (reference sequence). There are 14 residues in the CDR3. As DNA, the CDR3 is TGTGCCAGCAGCCAAGATCGGTATCGGGGCGAGCAGTACTTC. Encoded protein: CASSQDRYRGEQYF.

This clonotype was seen once. A read error is possible here, since a much larger clone lies one base away. The rearrangement uses TRBV7-8 and TRBJ1-1; no definite D call. The CDR3 covers 14 residues. Per the germline V gene, CDR1 is SGHVS and CDR2 is FQNEAQ. The CDR3: CAGSLTYMNTEAFF. The CDR3 nucleotides read TGTGCCGGCAGCTTGACTTACATGAACACTGAAGCTTTCTTT.

This clonotype was found many times. The chain links TRBV6-2 or TRBV6-3 to TRBJ2-7; 9 nucleotides agree with TRBD1. CDR3 length: 14 amino acids. Germline V gives CDR1 MNHEY, CDR2 SVGEGT. J lost 3 bases, V lost 6 bases, and 6 bases had no gene match. DNA of the CDR3: TGTGCCAGCAGACGGGGACAGGGACTCTACGAGCAGTACTTC. This translates into CASRRGQGLYEQYF.

The rearrangement links TRBV30 to TRBJ2-7; a weak D match, TRBD2 (6 bases). This CDR3 comprises 14 residues. The V end was cut by 0 bases, the J end by 2 bases, with 11 bases between. Germline V CDR1 and CDR2: GTSNPN, SVGIG (reference sequence). The CDR3 sequence is CAWSVLAGTYEQYF. CDR3 nucleotides: TGTGCCTGGAGTGTACTTGCGGGGACCTACGAGCAGTACTTC.

The sample holds a few counts of this clonotype. The V and J genes are TRBV12-3 or TRBV12-4 and TRBJ1-2, with no clear D. The V end lost 2 bases, the J end lost 3 bases, and 19 bases lay between the germline ends. The CDR3 is 17 residues long. CDR3 loop: CASSLRTGTILDYGYTF. Written as DNA, the CDR3 is TGTGCCAGCAGTTTACGTACGGGTACGATTCTGGACTATGGCTACACCTTC.

This clonotype was found many times. The chain couples TRBV20-1 to TRBJ2-5; 8 nucleotides match TRBD2. After removal of 2 bases from V and 4 bases from J, the junction contained 6 bases not matched to a gene. The germline CDR1 and CDR2 sequences are DFQATT and SNEGSKA (reference sequence). The CDR3 contains 14 residues. The CDR3 here is CSARLSGIRETQYF. The DNA for the CDR3 is TGCAGTGCTAGACTTAGCGGGATAAGAGAGACCCAGTACTTC.

This rearrangement joins TRBV7-9 to TRBJ1-4; a weak D match, TRBD1 (5 bases). The CDR3 has 15 amino acids. Per the germline V gene, CDR1 is SEHNR and CDR2 is FQNEAQ (reference sequence). Between the trimmed V and J ends, which lost 2 bases and 3 bases, there was a span of 10 bases. The CDR3 loop reads CASSLMGDANEKLFF. CDR3 nucleotides: TGTGCCAGCAGCTTAATGGGGGATGCTAATGAAAAACTGTTTTTT.

This chain uses TRBV20-1 with TRBJ2-2; 8 nucleotides agree with TRBD2. CDR1 DFQATT and CDR2 SNEGSKA come from the germline V gene (reference sequence). V dropped 6 bases and J dropped 0; count of bases not matched to a gene: 12. This CDR3 is 17 amino acids long. DNA of the CDR3: TGCAGTGCCCGGGACATAACTAGCGGAGCGAACACCGGGGAGCTGTTTTTT. It codes for CSARDITSGANTGELFF.

This clonotype appeared a few times. The chain joins TRBV12-3 or TRBV12-4 to TRBJ1-5; no firm D call. Trimming left V 4 bases short and J 4 bases short, with 8 bases between. There are 13 residues in the CDR3. The CDR3 reads CASSYPPNQPQHF. CDR3 nucleotide sequence: TGTGCCAGCAGTTACCCCCCTAATCAGCCCCAGCATTTT.

This clonotype was counted at least ten times. The CDR3 DNA is TGCAGTGCCGTTAGAGCCATCACCGGGGAGCTGTTTTTT. It codes for CSAVRAITGELFF. The genes are TRBV20-1 and TRBJ2-2, with D hard to call. CDR1 DFQATT and CDR2 SNEGSKA come from the germline V gene (reference sequence). CDR3 size: 13 residues. Trimming cost V 6 bases and J 4 bases, with 12 bases left between them.

With regard to this clonotype: A much larger clone lies a single base off, so this may be a read error. The gene calls are TRBV14 and TRBJ1-1, with a possible D match to TRBD1 (6 bases). Per the germline V gene, CDR1 is SGHDN and CDR2 is FVKESK. V shed 2 bases and J shed 3 bases, with 25 bases lying between them. This CDR3 has 19 amino acids. Here the CDR3 DNA reads TGTGCCAGCAGCCAAACTACAGGGATGTCGAACAACCCGGACACTGAAGCTTTCTTT. It codes for CASSQTTGMSNNPDTEAFF.

This clonotype was seen a handful of times. The chain couples TRBV29-1 to TRBJ2-7; D may be TRBD2 (5 bases). The CDR3 length is 13 residues. Germline V lookup: CDR1 SQVTM, CDR2 ANQGSEA. V was shortened by 4 bases and J by 0 bases, with 10 bases between the two germline ends. This CDR3 reads CSVVGEPSYEQYF. The CDR3 nucleotides read TGCAGCGTTGTCGGGGAACCCTCCTACGAGCAGTACTTC.

CDR3 DNA sequence: TGTGCCAGCAGCCAAGCCCCACGAGAGGGCAACACCTTC. It codes for CASSQAPREGNTF. This chain uses TRBV12-3 or TRBV12-4 with TRBJ1-2; D unresolved. The CDR3 has 13 residues. Trimming removed 6 bases at V and 12 bases at J, with 20 bases between.